The TCR beta chain described here comes from a study of blood T cell repertoires in COVID-19. Across the study: Sites across the United States, Italy and Spain contributed samples from acute and convalescent COVID-19. Sources were T cells, B-cell-depleted T cells, or PBMCs; the material itself was cDNA or gDNA.

V shed 5 bases and J 6 bases; nucleotides not matched to a gene: 12. The length of the CDR3 is 17 residues. Per the germline V gene, CDR1 is SGHNT and CDR2 is YENEEA. The method was immunoSEQ multiplex PCR; TCRdb's version includes in-frame clones alone and lacks a portion of them. Here the sample spans under 250,000 clones, roughly 88% being singletons. J is TRBJ2-2 and V is TRBV11-3; TRBD2 matches 10 bases. Sequenced input: peripheral blood. The TCR was taken from a woman younger than 45 with COVID-19, enrolled during active disease. The CDR3 loop reads CASSPILRSGRAGELFF. In nucleotides, the CDR3 is TGTGCCAGCAGCCCAATCTTGAGGAGCGGGAGGGCCGGGGAGCTGTTTTTT.